This T cell receptor beta chain was sequenced for a study of control samples from healthy donors and cancer patients. The protocol was immunoSEQ multiplex PCR, while the TCRdb copy is restricted to in-frame clones and leaves out a portion. This sample has some 140,000 clones, with around 95% found just once. This CDR3 has 14 amino acids. V lost 0 bases to trimming and J lost 4 bases; unmatched junction nucleotides: 5. Looked up from germline, CDR1 is SQVTM and CDR2 is ANQGSEA. Sequencing was done on a sample of blood. This TCR was sampled from a middle-aged man in good health. This chain links TRBV29-1 with TRBJ1-2, with 7 bases lining up with TRBD1. The DNA for the CDR3 is TGCAGCGTTGAAGATCGGGACAGAGCCTATGGCTACACCTTC. This codes for CSVEDRDRAYGYTF. The full variable domain, in which reference TRBV29-1 and TRBJ1-2 provide the parts outside the CDR3, is SAVISQKPSRDICQRGTSLTIQCQVDSQVTMMFWYRQQPGQSLTLIATANQGSEATYESGFVIDKFPISRPNLTFSTLTVSNMSPEDSSIYLCSVEDRDRAYGYTFGSGTRLTVV.